The clone carrying this TCR beta chain showed up just a few times. The data were obtained in a study of memory CD4+ T cells and cytomegalovirus serostatus. Study at large: Of the healthy Belgian adults, 8 to 10 were CMV seropositive and fewer than 30 seronegative.

In germline, CDR1 is LGHNA, CDR2 YNFKEQ. The trim removed 1 base at V and 8 bases at J, leaving 6 bases unmatched. The CDR3 is 14 residues long. In the original processing: After removing out-of-frame reads, around 2 million distinct TCRbeta sequences remained. Using immunoSEQ multiplex PCR, the repertoire was profiled, and TCRdb retains in-frame clones only, with some absent. For V, J and clone size, that table is used; D and trimming come from the DNA. The data show 56,000 or so clones, 82% seen once. The sort gate was single viable CD3+CD4+CD8-CD45RO+ cells for memory CD4+ T cells. Serostatus was set by detecting CMV pp150, pp28, p38, p52 IgG.

Sequencing was performed on memory CD4+ T cells from blood. The receptor was isolated from an adult in good health and CMV-seronegative. The gene calls are TRBV4-2 and TRBJ1-2; TRBD1 matches at 8 bases. The CDR3 protein is CASSQGTGRSGYTF. The CDR3 bases are TGTGCCAGCAGCCAAGGGACAGGGCGTTCAGGCTACACCTTC.